This T cell receptor (beta chain) was captured by sequencing in a study of beta chain features in type 1 diabetes. Whole-study results and caveats: Reduced insertions and increased deletions marked VDJ junctions in type 1 diabetes patients. Among all four CD4+ subsets, Type 1 diabetes patients had TCRB CDR3s that were moderately but significantly shorter.

This clone was seen only a few times. The antigen is undetermined. The investigators reverse transcribed all of the isolated RNA, so they sequenced expressed TCRB transcripts. Method: immunoSEQ multiplex PCR; TCRdb's copy keeps in-frame clones and lacks some. Of about 700,000 clones detected, 13% appear once; the ten largest clones hold roughly 0.022%. Sequences were obtained from naive CD4+ T cells from blood. This TCR came from a man aged 18 to 35 with type 1 diabetes.

CDR3 amino acids: CAWSLNRADTQYF. The CDR3 DNA follows: TGTGCCTGGAGCCTGAACAGGGCAGATACGCAGTATTTT. The chain joins TRBV30 to TRBJ2-3, with TRBD1 as a possible D gene (6 bases). Trimming took 3 bases from V and 4 from J, leaving 11 bases between them. The CDR3 contains 13 residues. From germline, CDR1 is GTSNPN and CDR2 SVGIG (reference sequence).